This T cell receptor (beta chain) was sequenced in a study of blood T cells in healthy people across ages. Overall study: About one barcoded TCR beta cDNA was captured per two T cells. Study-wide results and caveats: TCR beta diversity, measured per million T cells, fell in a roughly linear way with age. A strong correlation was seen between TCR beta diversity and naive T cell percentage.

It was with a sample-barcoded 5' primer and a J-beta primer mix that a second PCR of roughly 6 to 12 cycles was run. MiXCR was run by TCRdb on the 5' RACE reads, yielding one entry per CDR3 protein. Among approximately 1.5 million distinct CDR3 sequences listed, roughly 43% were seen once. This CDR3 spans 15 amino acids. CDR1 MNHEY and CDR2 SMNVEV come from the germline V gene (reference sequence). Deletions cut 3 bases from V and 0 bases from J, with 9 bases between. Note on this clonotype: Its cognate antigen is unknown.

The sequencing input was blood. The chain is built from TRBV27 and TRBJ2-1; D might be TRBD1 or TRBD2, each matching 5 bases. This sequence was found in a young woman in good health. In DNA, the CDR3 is TGTGCCAGCAGTTTGGGGGTTCGCTCCTACAATGAGCAGTTCTTC. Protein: CASSLGVRSYNEQFF.